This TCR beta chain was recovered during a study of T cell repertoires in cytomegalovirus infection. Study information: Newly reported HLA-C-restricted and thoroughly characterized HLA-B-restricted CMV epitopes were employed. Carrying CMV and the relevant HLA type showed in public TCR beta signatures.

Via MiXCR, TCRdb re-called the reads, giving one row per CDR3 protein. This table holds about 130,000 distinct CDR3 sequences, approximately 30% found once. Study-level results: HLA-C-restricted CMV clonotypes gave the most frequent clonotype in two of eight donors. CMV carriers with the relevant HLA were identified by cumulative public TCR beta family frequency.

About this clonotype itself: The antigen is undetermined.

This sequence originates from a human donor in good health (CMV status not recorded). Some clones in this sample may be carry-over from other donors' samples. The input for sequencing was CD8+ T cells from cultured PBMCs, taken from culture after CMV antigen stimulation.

Here the CDR3 reads CASRVGGVTEAFF. The CDR3 bases are TGTGCCAGCCGGGTGGGGGGTGTCACTGAAGCTTTCTTT. J is TRBJ1-1 and V is TRBV19; weak D call: TRBD1 (5 bases). This CDR3 contains 13 residues. V dropped 9 bases and J dropped 4 bases, with 15 bases sitting between them. The germline gives CDR1 LNHDA, CDR2 SQIVND (reference sequence).